The 17 T cell receptor beta chains presented below share a single source sample, sequenced in a study of metastatic and nonmetastatic thyroid tumors. Through MiXCR, TCRdb re-clonotyped the PCR reads. The table shows approximately 32,000 clones, with about 15% occurring only once. Nobody among the patients had been given any treatment before thyroid surgery. The source material was blood. These receptors originate from a male donor with papillary thyroid cancer or a benign thyroid nodule (not recorded which). Some clones in this sample may be carry-over from other donors' samples.

The V and J genes are TRBV7-2 and TRBJ2-7; 7 bases align to TRBD2. After removal of 6 bases from V and 7 bases from J, the junction contained 3 bases not matched to a gene. The CDR3 runs to 11 residues. Germline assignment: CDR1 SGHTA and CDR2 FQGNSA. The CDR3 here is CASRGGSEQYF. DNA for the CDR3: TGTGCCAGCAGGGGCGGGAGTGAGCAGTACTTC.

This clone came up many times. V and J are TRBV5-1 and TRBJ2-1; TRBD2 matches at 9 bases. Germline assignment: CDR1 SGHRS and CDR2 YFSETQ. This CDR3 has 16 amino acids. With 2 bases clipped from V and 5 bases from J, the junction kept 8 bases outside the gene matches. In nucleotides, the CDR3 is TGCGCCAGCAGCTTAACAGGACTAGCGCTAGACAATGAGCAGTTCTTC. This sequence encodes CASSLTGLALDNEQFF. Drawing the rest from reference TRBV5-1 and TRBJ2-1, the complete variable domain is KAGVTQTPRYLIKTRGQQVTLSCSPISGHRSVSWYQQTPGQGLQFLFEYFSETQRNKGNFPGRFSGRQFSNSRSEMNVSTLELGDSALYLCASSLTGLALDNEQFFGPGTRLTVL.

In its sample, this clone was seen a few times. The CDR3 reads CASRTFWESTTNEKLFF. The CDR3, as DNA: TGTGCCAGCAGGACCTTTTGGGAGTCGACAACTAATGAAAAACTGTTTTTT. The chain joins TRBV28 to TRBJ1-4; D is uncertain. There are 17 residues in the CDR3. Germline lookup yields CDR1 MDHEN and CDR2 SYDVKM. V dropped 6 bases and J dropped 0 bases, with 17 bases sitting between them.

The chain has TRBV6-2 or TRBV6-3 and TRBJ2-5; D might be TRBD1 or TRBD2, each matching 5 bases. The CDR3 contains 15 residues. The V end lost 6 bases, the J end lost 5 bases, and 19 bases lay between the germline ends. Germline CDR1 and CDR2: MNHEY and SVGEGT. The CDR3 protein is CASRRGVGRRETQYF. DNA of the CDR3: TGTGCCAGCAGGAGAGGGGTGGGAAGGAGGGAGACCCAGTACTTC.

This clone was seen repeatedly, ten times or more. The V call is TRBV5-1, the J call TRBJ2-1; TRBD2 aligns across 8 bases. Trimming took 0 bases from V and 4 from J; bases not matched to a gene: 3. This CDR3 is built from 15 residues. Germline V gene sequence: CDR1 SGHRS, CDR2 YFSETQ. The CDR3 here is CASSLGSGGYNEQFF. CDR3 coding DNA: TGCGCCAGCAGCTTGGGGAGCGGGGGATACAATGAGCAGTTCTTC.

This clone was picked up many times. The same CDR3 also results from other DNA sequences found in this sample. The V call is TRBV30, the J call TRBJ2-7; perhaps D is TRBD1 or TRBD2 (6 bases each). The CDR3 covers 14 residues. Germline V gene lookup returns CDR1 GTSNPN and CDR2 SVGIG (reference sequence). V lost 3 bases to trimming and J lost 2 bases, with 14 bases between them. The CDR3 is CAWRAQGRTYEQYF. DNA of the CDR3: TGTGCCTGGAGGGCCCAGGGGAGGACCTACGAGCAGTACTTC.

This clone was found many times. The chain couples TRBV20-1 to TRBJ1-2; 7 nucleotides match TRBD1. The length of the CDR3 is 14 residues. The germline gives CDR1 DFQATT, CDR2 SNEGSKA (reference sequence). V was pared by 2 bases and J by 3 bases, with 6 bases of the junction left unmatched. For the CDR3, the DNA is TGCAGTGCTAGACGTACAGGGGTCTACTATGGCTACACCTTC. It encodes CSARRTGVYYGYTF.

The table lists this clone with many counts. The V and J genes are TRBV6-2 or TRBV6-3 and TRBJ2-7, with TRBD2 identical over 9 bases. Germline assignment: CDR1 MNHEY and CDR2 SVGEGT. Losses at the gene ends were 0 bases for V and 0 bases for J; bases not matched to a gene: 3. This CDR3 spans 16 amino acids. The CDR3, as DNA: TGTGCCAGCAGTTACTCGCAGCGGGGGGCCTCCTACGAGCAGTACTTC. Translating it yields CASSYSQRGASYEQYF.

The table lists this clone with many counts. J is TRBJ2-7 and V is TRBV5-4; TRBD1 matches at 8 bases. CDR3 length: 14 residues. Germline V gives CDR1 SGHNT, CDR2 YYREEE (reference sequence). The V gene end was trimmed by 4 bases and the J gene end by 6 bases; junction bases not matched to a gene: 9. The CDR3: CASSRQGKTGEQYF. CDR3 in DNA: TGTGCCAGCAGCAGACAGGGGAAAACTGGCGAGCAGTACTTC.

This clone came up many times. The chain couples TRBV5-6 to TRBJ1-2; D remains unclear. Trimming removed 4 bases from V and 2 bases from J, with 6 bases in between. Germline V gene data show CDR1 as SGHDT and CDR2 as YYEEEE. This CDR3 is built from 12 residues. The CDR3 DNA sequence: TGTGCCAGCAGCCGTGACAACTATGGCTACACCTTC. It encodes CASSRDNYGYTF.

This clone was seen at least ten times. Other DNA sequences of this sample code for an identical CDR3. The chain carries TRBV5-1 and TRBJ2-3; D is uncertain. The CDR3 has 15 residues. Germline V gives CDR1 SGHRS, CDR2 YFSETQ. V was shortened by 0 bases and J by 2 bases, with 10 bases between the two germline ends. In nucleotides, the CDR3 is TGCGCCAGCAGCTTGGTGGCGGCCTACACAGATACGCAGTATTTT. Translating gives CASSLVAAYTDTQYF.

This clone was counted ten times or more. V is TRBV2 and J is TRBJ1-2; 7 positions agree with TRBD1. The CDR3 has 16 residues. In germline, CDR1 is SNHLY, CDR2 FYNNEI. Trimming took 4 bases from V and 8 from J; bases not matched to a gene: 16. The DNA for the CDR3 is TGTGCCAGCAGTGGTGAGGGGGCGGCCGCCCCGGACGGCTACACCTTC. Its protein product is CASSGEGAAAPDGYTF.

The table lists this clone with many counts. The V and J genes are TRBV28 and TRBJ1-3; D is unresolved. V was pared by 6 bases and J by 5 bases, with 14 bases between. The CDR3 spans 14 residues. From germline, CDR1 is MDHEN and CDR2 SYDVKM. The CDR3 bases are TGTGCCAGCAGCACCTACGCCATTAGAAACACCATATATTTT. As protein: CASSTYAIRNTIYF. Complete variable domain (other parts from reference TRBV28 and TRBJ1-3): DVKVTQSSRYLVKRTGEKVFLECVQDMDHENMFWYRQDPGLGLRLIYFSYDVKMKEKGDIPEGYSVSREKKERFSLILESASTNQTSMYLCASSTYAIRNTIYFGEGSWLTVV.

The rearrangement joins TRBV19 to TRBJ2-7; unclear D gene. Germline V CDR1 and CDR2: LNHDA, SQIVND (reference sequence). The CDR3 covers 15 residues. The V end lost 2 bases, the J end lost 6 bases, and 17 bases lay between the germline ends. Here the CDR3 DNA reads TGTGCCAGTAGTATATCCCACTGGGGTAGGATCGAGCAGTACTTC. Protein sequence: CASSISHWGRIEQYF.

The genes are TRBV30 and TRBJ2-3; D is ambiguous. The CDR3 extends over 12 amino acids. Trimming pared 0 bases from V and 3 bases from J, leaving 4 bases between. CDR1 and CDR2 from the germline V gene are GTSNPN and SVGIG (reference sequence). Here the CDR3 DNA reads TGTGCCTGGAGTGTACTTACAGATACGCAGTATTTT. As protein: CAWSVLTDTQYF.

Ten or more counts support this clone. The rearrangement uses TRBV18 and TRBJ2-7; D possibly uses TRBD1 or TRBD2 (5 bases each). Trimming shortened V by 6 bases and J by 7 bases, and 22 bases separated the two germline ends. The CDR3 loop spans 15 amino acids. The germline gives CDR1 KGHSH, CDR2 LQKENI. CDR3 sequence (DNA): TGTGCCAGCTCCCCGGGGCAGCTCGCCCCCAATGAGCAGTACTTC. This encodes CASSPGQLAPNEQYF.

The chain is built from TRBV30 and TRBJ2-6; the D is unclear. The CDR3 is made up of 13 amino acids. Trimming stripped 0 bases from V and 4 bases from J, with 4 bases between. CDR1 and CDR2 from the germline V gene are GTSNPN and SVGIG (reference sequence). The CDR3 bases are TGTGCCTGGAGTGTAAAGGGGGCCAACGTCCTGACTTTC. It yields the protein CAWSVKGANVLTF. The full variable domain, completed using reference TRBV30 and TRBJ2-6, is SQTIHQWPATLVQPVGSPLSLECTVEGTSNPNLYWYRQAAGRGLQLLFYSVGIGQISSEVPQNLSASRPQDRQFILSSKKLLLSDSGFYLCAWSVKGANVLTFGAGSRLTVL.